The clone carrying this T cell receptor beta chain came up a few times. This sample is part of a study of cytotoxic CD8 clonotypes in ibrutinib-treated CLL. The repertoire was sequenced with immunoSEQ multiplex PCR; TCRdb's copy has only in-frame clones and lacks some. Of over 200,000 clones listed, nearly 80% are singletons. Germline V CDR1 and CDR2: MNHNY, SVGAGI (reference sequence). V lost 0 bases and J lost 10; bases outside the gene matches: 4. This CDR3 is 15 amino acids long. This receptor was identified in a human donor with chronic lymphocytic leukemia. This chain joins TRBV6-6 and TRBJ2-1, with 12 bases matching TRBD2. The material sequenced was PBMCs, taken after 12 months of ibrutinib treatment. The CDR3 here is CASSYSLGLAGEQFF. CDR3 nucleotide sequence: TGTGCCAGCAGTTACTCCCTAGGACTAGCGGGGGAGCAGTTCTTC.